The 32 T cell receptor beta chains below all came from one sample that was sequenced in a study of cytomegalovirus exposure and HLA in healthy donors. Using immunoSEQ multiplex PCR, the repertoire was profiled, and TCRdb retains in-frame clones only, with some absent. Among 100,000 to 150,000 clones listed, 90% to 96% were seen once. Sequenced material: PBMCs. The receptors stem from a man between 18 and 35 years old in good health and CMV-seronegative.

The CDR3 DNA sequence: TGTGCCAGCAGCCCTCGGACAGCAGGCCAAGAGACCCAGTACTTC. It translates to CASSPRTAGQETQYF. The chain joins TRBV28 to TRBJ2-5, with D tentatively TRBD1 (6 bases). V lost 6 bases, J lost 1 base, and 15 bases lay in between. Germline CDR1 reads MDHEN; CDR2 reads SYDVKM. The CDR3 length is 15 residues.

As DNA, the CDR3 is TGTGCCTGGAGCGTCGGTGGTGGCACTGAAGCTTTCTTT. Translated, it gives CAWSVGGGTEAFF. This chain connects TRBV30 to TRBJ1-1; D is unclear. In germline, CDR1 is GTSNPN, CDR2 SVGIG (reference sequence). The CDR3 spans 13 residues. V was shortened by 3 bases and J by 4 bases, with 12 bases between the two germline ends.

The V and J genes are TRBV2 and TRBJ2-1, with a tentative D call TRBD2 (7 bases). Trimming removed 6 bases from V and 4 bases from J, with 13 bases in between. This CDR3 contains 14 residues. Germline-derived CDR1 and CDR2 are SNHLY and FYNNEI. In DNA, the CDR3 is TGTGCCAGCAGATCCCGGGGGGCTTACAATGAGCAGTTCTTC. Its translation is CASRSRGAYNEQFF.

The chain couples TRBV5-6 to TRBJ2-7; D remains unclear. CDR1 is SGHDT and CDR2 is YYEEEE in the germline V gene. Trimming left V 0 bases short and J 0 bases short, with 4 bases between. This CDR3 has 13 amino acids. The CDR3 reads CASSLEYSYEQYF. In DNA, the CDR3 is TGTGCCAGCAGCTTGGAATACTCCTACGAGCAGTACTTC.

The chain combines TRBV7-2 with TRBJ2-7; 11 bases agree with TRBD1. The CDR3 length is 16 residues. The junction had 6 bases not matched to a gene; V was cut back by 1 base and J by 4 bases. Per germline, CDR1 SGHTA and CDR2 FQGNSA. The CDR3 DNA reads TGTGCCAGCAGCTTAGGTGGGACAGGGGGGACGTACGAGCAGTACTTC. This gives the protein CASSLGGTGGTYEQYF.

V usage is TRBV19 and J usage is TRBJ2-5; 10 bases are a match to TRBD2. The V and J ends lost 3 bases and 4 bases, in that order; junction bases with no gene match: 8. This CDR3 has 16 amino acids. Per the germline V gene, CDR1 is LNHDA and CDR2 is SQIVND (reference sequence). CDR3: CASSILGLAGGETQYF. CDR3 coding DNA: TGTGCCAGTAGTATTCTTGGGTTAGCGGGAGGAGAGACCCAGTACTTC.

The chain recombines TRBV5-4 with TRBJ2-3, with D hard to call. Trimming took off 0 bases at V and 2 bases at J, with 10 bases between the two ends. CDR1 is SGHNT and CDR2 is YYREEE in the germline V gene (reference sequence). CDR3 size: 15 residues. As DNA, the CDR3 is TGTGCCAGCAGCTTGGATGTCAGCGACACAGATACGCAGTATTTT. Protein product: CASSLDVSDTDTQYF.

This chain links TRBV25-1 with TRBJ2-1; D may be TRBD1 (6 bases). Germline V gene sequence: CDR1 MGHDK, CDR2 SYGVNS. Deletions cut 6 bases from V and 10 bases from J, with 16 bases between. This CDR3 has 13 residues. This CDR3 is CASSPWGLDEQFF. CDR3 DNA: TGTGCCAGCAGCCCTTGGGGGCTAGACGAGCAGTTCTTC.

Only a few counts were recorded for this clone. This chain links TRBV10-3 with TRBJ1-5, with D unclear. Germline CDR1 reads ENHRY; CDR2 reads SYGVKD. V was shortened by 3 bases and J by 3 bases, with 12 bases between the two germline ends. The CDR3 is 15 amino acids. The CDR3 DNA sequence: TGTGCCATCAGTGACCTAAAGGAGATCAATCAGCCCCAGCATTTT. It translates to CAISDLKEINQPQHF.

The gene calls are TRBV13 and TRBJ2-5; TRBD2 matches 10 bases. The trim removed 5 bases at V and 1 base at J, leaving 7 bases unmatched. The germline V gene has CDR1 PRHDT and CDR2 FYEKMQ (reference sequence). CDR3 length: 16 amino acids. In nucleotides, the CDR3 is TGTGCCAGCAGCCTGAGGACTAGCGGATTCCAAGAGACCCAGTACTTC. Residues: CASSLRTSGFQETQYF.

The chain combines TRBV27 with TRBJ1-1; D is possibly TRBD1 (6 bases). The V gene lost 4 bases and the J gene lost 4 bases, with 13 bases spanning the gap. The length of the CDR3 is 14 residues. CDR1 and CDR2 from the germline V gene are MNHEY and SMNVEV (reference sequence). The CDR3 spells CASSSPRGGTEAFF. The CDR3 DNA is TGTGCCAGCAGTTCCCCCAGAGGGGGCACTGAAGCTTTCTTT.

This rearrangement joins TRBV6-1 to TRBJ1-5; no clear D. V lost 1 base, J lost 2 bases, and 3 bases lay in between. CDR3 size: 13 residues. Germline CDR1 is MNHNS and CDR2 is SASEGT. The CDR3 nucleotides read TGTGCCAGCAGTGAAGAGCGCAATCAGCCCCAGCATTTT. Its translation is CASSEERNQPQHF.

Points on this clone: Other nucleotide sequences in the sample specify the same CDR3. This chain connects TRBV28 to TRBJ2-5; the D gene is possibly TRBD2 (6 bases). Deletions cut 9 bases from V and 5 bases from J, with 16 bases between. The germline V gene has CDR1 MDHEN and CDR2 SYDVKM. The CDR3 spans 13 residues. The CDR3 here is CASRDGGGETQYF. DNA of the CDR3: TGTGCCAGTAGAGACGGGGGTGGGGAGACCCAGTACTTC. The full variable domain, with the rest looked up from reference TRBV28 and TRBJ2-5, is DVKVTQSSRYLVKRTGEKVFLECVQDMDHENMFWYRQDPGLGLRLIYFSYDVKMKEKGDIPEGYSVSREKKERFSLILESASTNQTSMYLCASRDGGGETQYFGPGTRLLVL.

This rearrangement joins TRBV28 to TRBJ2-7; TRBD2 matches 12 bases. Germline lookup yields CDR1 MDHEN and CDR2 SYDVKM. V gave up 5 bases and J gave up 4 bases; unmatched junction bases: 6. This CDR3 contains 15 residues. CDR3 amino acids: CASSPLTSGRYEQYF. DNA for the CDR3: TGTGCCAGCAGTCCTCTGACTAGCGGGAGATACGAGCAGTACTTC.

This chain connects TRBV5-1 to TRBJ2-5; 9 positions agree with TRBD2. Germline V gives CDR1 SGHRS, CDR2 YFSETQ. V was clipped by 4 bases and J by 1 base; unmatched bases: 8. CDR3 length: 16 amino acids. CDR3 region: CASSPQRTSVQETQYF. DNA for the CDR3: TGCGCCAGCAGCCCCCAAAGGACTAGCGTCCAAGAGACCCAGTACTTC.

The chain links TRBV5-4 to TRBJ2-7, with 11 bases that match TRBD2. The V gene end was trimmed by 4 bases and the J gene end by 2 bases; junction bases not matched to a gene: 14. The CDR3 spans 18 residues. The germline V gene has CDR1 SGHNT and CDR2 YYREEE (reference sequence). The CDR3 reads CASSLYPIAGGPPYEQYF. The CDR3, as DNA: TGTGCCAGCAGCCTATACCCGATAGCGGGAGGGCCCCCCTACGAGCAGTACTTC.

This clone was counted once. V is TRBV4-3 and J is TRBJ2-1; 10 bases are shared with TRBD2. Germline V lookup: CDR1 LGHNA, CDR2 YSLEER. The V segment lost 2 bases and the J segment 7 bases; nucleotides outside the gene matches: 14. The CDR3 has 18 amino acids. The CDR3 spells CASSQPMGAGGPGNEQFF. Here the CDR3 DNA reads TGCGCCAGCAGCCAACCGATGGGAGCGGGAGGGCCGGGGAATGAGCAGTTCTTC.

The CDR3 nucleotides read TGTGCCAGCAGTTTTTTGACCTTAGTGGGACTAGCGGGAGGCACAGATACGCAGTATTTT. It specifies CASSFLTLVGLAGGTDTQYF. V gene TRBV27 combines with J gene TRBJ2-3, with 14 bases matching TRBD2. V gave up 3 bases and J gave up 1 base; unmatched junction bases: 12. CDR1 is MNHEY and CDR2 is SMNVEV in the germline V gene (reference sequence). The CDR3 consists of 20 residues.

In nucleotides, the CDR3 is TGTGCCACCTCGGGACAGGTGAACACCGGGGAGCTGTTTTTT. This gives the protein CATSGQVNTGELFF. The rearrangement uses TRBV28 and TRBJ2-2, with 8 bases lining up with TRBD1. V shed 10 bases and J 1 base; nucleotides not matched to a gene: 5. Germline values: CDR1 MDHEN, CDR2 SYDVKM. The CDR3 extends over 14 amino acids.

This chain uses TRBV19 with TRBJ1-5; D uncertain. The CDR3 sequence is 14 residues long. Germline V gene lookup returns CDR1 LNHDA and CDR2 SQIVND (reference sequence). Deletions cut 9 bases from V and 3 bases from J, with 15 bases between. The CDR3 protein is CASRTGGFNQPQHF. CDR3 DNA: TGTGCCAGCCGAACTGGCGGCTTCAATCAGCCCCAGCATTTT.

The CDR3: CASSIVQLRDTEAFF. The CDR3, as DNA: TGTGCCAGTAGTATAGTACAGTTGAGGGACACTGAAGCTTTCTTT. The chain combines TRBV19 with TRBJ1-1; no definite D call. The V gene lost 1 base and the J gene lost 3 bases, with 12 bases spanning the gap. This CDR3 has 15 amino acids. Germline lookup yields CDR1 LNHDA and CDR2 SQIVND (reference sequence).

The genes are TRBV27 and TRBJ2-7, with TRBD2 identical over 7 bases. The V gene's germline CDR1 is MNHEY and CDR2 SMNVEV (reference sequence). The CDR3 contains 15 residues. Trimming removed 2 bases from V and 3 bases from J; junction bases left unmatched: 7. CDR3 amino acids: CASSLASSGHYEQYF. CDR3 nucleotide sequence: TGTGCCAGCAGTTTAGCTTCTAGCGGCCACTACGAGCAGTACTTC.

DNA of the CDR3: TGTGCCAGCAGACCGACTAGCGGCCAAGGGGGGCAGTTCTTC. Its protein product is CASRPTSGQGGQFF. V gene TRBV28 combines with J gene TRBJ2-1; TRBD2 matches at 9 bases. Germline assignment: CDR1 MDHEN and CDR2 SYDVKM. The CDR3 loop spans 14 amino acids. The V and J ends lost 6 bases and 12 bases, in that order; junction bases with no gene match: 12.

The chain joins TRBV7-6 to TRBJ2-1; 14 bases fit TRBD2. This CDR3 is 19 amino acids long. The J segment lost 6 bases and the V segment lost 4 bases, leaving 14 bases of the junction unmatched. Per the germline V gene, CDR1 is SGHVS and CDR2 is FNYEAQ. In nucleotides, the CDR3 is TGTGCCAGCAGCTACTTAGGGGGGCCGACTAGCGGGAGGGGCAATGAGCAGTTCTTC. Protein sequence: CASSYLGGPTSGRGNEQFF.

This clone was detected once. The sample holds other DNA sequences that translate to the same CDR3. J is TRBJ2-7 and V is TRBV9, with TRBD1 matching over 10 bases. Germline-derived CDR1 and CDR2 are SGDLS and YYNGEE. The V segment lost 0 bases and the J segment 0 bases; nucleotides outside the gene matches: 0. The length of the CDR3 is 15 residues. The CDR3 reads CASSVGTGGSYEQYF. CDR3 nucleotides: TGTGCCAGCAGCGTAGGGACAGGGGGCTCCTACGAGCAGTACTTC. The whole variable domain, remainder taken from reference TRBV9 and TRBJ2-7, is DSGVTQTPKHLITATGQRVTLRCSPRSGDLSVYWYQQSLDQGLQFLIQYYNGEERAKGNILERFSAQQFPDLHSELNLSSLELGDSALYFCASSVGTGGSYEQYFGPGTRLTVT.

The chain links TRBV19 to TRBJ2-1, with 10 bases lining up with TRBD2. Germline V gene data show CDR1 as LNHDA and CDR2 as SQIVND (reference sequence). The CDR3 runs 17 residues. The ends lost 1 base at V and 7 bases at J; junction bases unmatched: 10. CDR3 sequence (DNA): TGTGCCAGTAGTATAGTCCCTCTAGCGGGAGAGGGGAATGAGCAGTTCTTC. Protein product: CASSIVPLAGEGNEQFF.

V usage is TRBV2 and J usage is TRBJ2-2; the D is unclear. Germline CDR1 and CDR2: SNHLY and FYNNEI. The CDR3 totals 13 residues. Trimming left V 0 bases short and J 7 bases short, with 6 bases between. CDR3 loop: CASSEAVLGELFF. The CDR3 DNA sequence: TGTGCCAGCAGTGAAGCCGTCCTCGGGGAGCTGTTTTTT.

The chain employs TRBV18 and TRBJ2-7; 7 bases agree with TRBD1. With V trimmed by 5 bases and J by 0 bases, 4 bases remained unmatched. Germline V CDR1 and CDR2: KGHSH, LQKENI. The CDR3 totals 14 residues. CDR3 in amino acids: CASSWGQSSYEQYF. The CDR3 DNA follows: TGTGCCAGCTCATGGGGACAGAGCTCCTACGAGCAGTACTTC. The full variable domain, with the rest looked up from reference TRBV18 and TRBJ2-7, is NAGVMQNPRHLVRRRGQEARLRCSPMKGHSHVYWYRQLPEEGLKFMVYLQKENIIDESGMPKERFSAEFPKEGPSILRIQQVVRGDSAAYFCASSWGQSSYEQYFGPGTRLTVT.

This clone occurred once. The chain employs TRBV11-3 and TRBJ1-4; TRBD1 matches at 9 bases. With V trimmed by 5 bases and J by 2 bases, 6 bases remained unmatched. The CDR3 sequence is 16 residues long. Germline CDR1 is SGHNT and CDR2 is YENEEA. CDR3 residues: CASSPNRGRTNEKLFF. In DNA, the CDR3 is TGTGCCAGCAGCCCGAACAGGGGGCGGACTAATGAAAAACTGTTTTTT. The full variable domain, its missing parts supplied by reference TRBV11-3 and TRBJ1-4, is EAGVVQSPRYKIIEKKQPVAFWCNPISGHNTLYWYLQNLGQGPELLIRYENEEAVDDSQLPKDRFSAERLKGVDSTLKIQPAELGDSAVYLCASSPNRGRTNEKLFFGSGTQLSVL.

CDR3 loop: CSVEGTSGRYEQYF. Here the CDR3 DNA reads TGCAGCGTTGAAGGGACTAGCGGGAGGTACGAGCAGTACTTC. The V call is TRBV29-1, the J call TRBJ2-7, with 14 bases aligning to TRBD2. V trimming: 1 base; J trimming: 4 bases; junction bases outside the gene matches: 0. The CDR3 is made up of 14 amino acids. From germline, CDR1 is SQVTM and CDR2 ANQGSEA.

CDR3 sequence: CASTLTGTDYGYTF. CDR3 in DNA: TGCGCCAGCACCCTTACCGGGACAGACTATGGCTACACCTTC. This sequence joins TRBV5-1 and TRBJ1-2, with 7 nucleotides matching TRBD1. Germline lookup yields CDR1 SGHRS and CDR2 YFSETQ. V was clipped by 6 bases and J by 3 bases; unmatched bases: 8. The CDR3 totals 14 residues.

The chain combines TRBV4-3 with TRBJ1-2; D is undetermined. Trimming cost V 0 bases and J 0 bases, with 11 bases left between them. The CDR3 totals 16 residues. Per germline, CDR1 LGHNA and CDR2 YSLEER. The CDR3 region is CASSQDRALANYGYTF. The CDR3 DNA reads TGCGCCAGCAGCCAAGATCGCGCGTTGGCTAACTATGGCTACACCTTC.